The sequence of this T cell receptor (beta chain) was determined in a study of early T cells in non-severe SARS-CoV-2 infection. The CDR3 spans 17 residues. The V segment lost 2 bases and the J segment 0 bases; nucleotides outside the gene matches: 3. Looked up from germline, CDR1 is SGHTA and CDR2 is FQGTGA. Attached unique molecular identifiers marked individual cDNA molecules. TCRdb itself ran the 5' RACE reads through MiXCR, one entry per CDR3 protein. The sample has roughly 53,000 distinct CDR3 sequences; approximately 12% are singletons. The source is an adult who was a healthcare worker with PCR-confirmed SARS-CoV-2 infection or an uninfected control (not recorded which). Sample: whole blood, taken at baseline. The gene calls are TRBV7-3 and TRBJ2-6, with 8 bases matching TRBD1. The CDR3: CASSLQGAASGANVLTF. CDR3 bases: TGTGCCAGCAGCTTACAGGGGGCTGCCTCTGGGGCCAACGTCCTGACTTTC.